These T cell receptor beta chains were read from a single sample in a study of T cell clones after liver transplantation. Produced via immunoSEQ multiplex PCR; TCRdb's table is partial and in-frame only. The table includes about 75,000 clones, about 92% detected once. The starting material was CD4+ T cells from blood, obtained before liver transplant. Source of these receptors: a human donor who received a liver transplant. CDR3s include the opening cysteine and the closing phenylalanine or tryptophan. A D gene is named only where the DNA matches it firmly. Clone size appears in some rows only: once, few, many, or a class for an expanded clone.

CDR3 length	V gene	J gene	clone size	D gene	CDR3 protein	CDR3 DNA
14	TRBV7-2	TRBJ2-1	.	.	CASAGVISYNEQFF	TGTGCCAGCGCCGGAGTTATCTCCTACAATGAGCAGTTCTTC
15	TRBV7-8	TRBJ2-3	once	TRBD2	CASSLVGGRTDTQYF	TGTGCCAGCAGCTTAGTGGGCGGGAGGACAGATACGCAGTATTTT
13	TRBV12-5	TRBJ1-3	few	.	CACVRGSGNTIYF	TGTGCTTGTGTGAGGGGCTCTGGAAACACCATATATTTT
16	TRBV19	TRBJ1-5	.	.	CASSIVTLRPNQPQHF	TGTGCCAGTAGTATAGTCACACTAAGGCCAAATCAGCCCCAGCATTTT
14	TRBV28	TRBJ2-7	.	.	CASSSFDRPYEQYF	TGTGCCAGCAGTTCCTTCGACAGGCCCTACGAGCAGTACTTC
16	TRBV5-6	TRBJ1-1	.	TRBD1	CASSSGQGIFLTEAFF	TGTGCCAGCAGCTCCGGACAGGGTATATTCCTTACTGAAGCTTTCTTT
13	TRBV2	TRBJ1-1	.	.	CASSAQGVGEAFF	TGTGCCAGCAGTGCGCAGGGAGTGGGTGAAGCTTTCTTT
14	TRBV7-9	TRBJ2-1	.	TRBD2	CASSPAGGGYEQFF	TGTGCCAGCAGCCCAGCGGGGGGAGGCTACGAGCAGTTCTTC
16	TRBV4-3	TRBJ2-5	.	TRBD1	CASSQGTGGVGETQYF	TGCGCCAGCAGCCAAGGGACAGGGGGCGTGGGAGAGACCCAGTACTTC
14	TRBV10-3	TRBJ1-2	once	.	CAIRRREGIDGYTF	TGTGCCATCAGGAGACGGGAAGGAATTGATGGCTACACCTTC
13	TRBV30	TRBJ1-1	.	.	CAWGFKGTTEAFF	TGTGCCTGGGGGTTCAAGGGGACCACTGAAGCTTTCTTT
15	TRBV4-3	TRBJ2-7	.	TRBD1	CASSQEGRGIYEQYF	TGCGCCAGCAGCCAAGAGGGCAGGGGGATCTACGAGCAGTACTTC
18	TRBV18	TRBJ2-2	.	TRBD2	CASSSYGTSGIGAGELFF	TGTGCCAGCTCATCATACGGGACTAGCGGGATTGGAGCCGGGGAGCTGTTTTTT
16	TRBV4-1	TRBJ1-1	.	.	CASSQTTGGHITEAFF	TGCGCCAGCAGCCAAACGACAGGAGGTCATATCACTGAAGCTTTCTTT
11	TRBV28	TRBJ1-1	.	.	CASSTETEAFF	TGTGCCAGCAGTACCGAGACTGAAGCTTTCTTT
14	TRBV30	TRBJ2-3	.	TRBD2	CAWSVRGGTDTQYF	TGTGCCTGGAGTGTACGGGGGGGCACAGATACGCAGTATTTT
14	TRBV10-2	TRBJ2-1	.	.	CASTRSSSYNEQFF	TGCGCCAGCACGAGATCGAGCTCCTACAATGAGCAGTTCTTC
14	TRBV7-2	TRBJ2-7	once	.	CASSLASFSYEQYF	TGTGCCAGCAGCTTAGCTTCCTTCTCCTACGAGCAGTACTTC
14	TRBV7-2	TRBJ2-5	.	.	CASSFTRGMETQYF	TGTGCCAGCAGCTTCACCAGGGGCATGGAGACCCAGTACTTC
14	TRBV11-2	TRBJ1-1	.	TRBD1	CASRRDRLNTEAFF	TGTGCCAGCAGAAGGGACAGACTGAACACTGAAGCTTTCTTT
14	TRBV19	TRBJ2-7	.	TRBD2	CASTTGLAGSEQYF	TGTGCCAGTACCACGGGACTAGCGGGAAGCGAGCAGTACTTC
15	TRBV7-2	TRBJ2-5	.	TRBD1	CASSLMTGDQETQYF	TGTGCCAGCAGCTTAATGACAGGGGACCAAGAGACCCAGTACTTC
16	TRBV4-3	TRBJ2-7	.	.	CASSQERGQGFYEQYF	TGCGCCAGCAGCCAAGAACGAGGGCAGGGATTCTACGAGCAGTACTTC
15	TRBV7-2	TRBJ2-1	.	.	CASSRQTGSGIEQFF	TGTGCCAGCAGCCGCCAGACCGGGAGTGGTATCGAGCAGTTCTTC
17	TRBV11-2	TRBJ2-3	.	TRBD2	CASSEQRAGEGGDTQYF	TGTGCCAGCAGTGAACAAAGGGCGGGAGAGGGAGGAGATACGCAGTATTTT
15	TRBV5-1	TRBJ2-3	.	TRBD1	CASLSGDRVTDTQYF	TGCGCCAGCTTGTCGGGGGACAGGGTTACAGATACGCAGTATTTT
18	TRBV7-9	TRBJ2-2	.	.	CASSLPQPGLTNTGELFF	TGTGCCAGCAGCTTACCTCAACCGGGACTCACGAACACCGGGGAGCTGTTTTTT
13	TRBV2	TRBJ2-4	.	.	CASRDRGGYIQYF	TGTGCCAGCAGAGACAGAGGGGGATACATTCAGTACTTC
16	TRBV7-9	TRBJ2-3	.	.	CASSRNRGTSTDTQYF	TGTGCCAGCAGCCGAAATCGGGGGACTAGCACAGATACGCAGTATTTT
17	TRBV7-2	TRBJ1-5	.	.	CASSLAMRVGSNQPQHF	TGTGCCAGCAGCTTAGCGATGAGGGTTGGGAGCAATCAGCCCCAGCATTTT
16	TRBV28	TRBJ1-6	.	.	CASSSRQSLPNSPLHF	TGTGCCAGCAGTTCGCGACAGTCCTTGCCCAATTCACCCCTCCACTTT
15	TRBV5-4	TRBJ2-1	.	.	CASSLEVSSLNEQFF	TGTGCCAGCAGCTTGGAGGTTTCTAGCCTCAATGAGCAGTTCTTC
14	TRBV6-5	TRBJ2-3	.	.	CASRPTGSTDTQYF	TGTGCCAGCAGACCGACGGGAAGCACAGATACGCAGTATTTT
13	TRBV19	TRBJ1-2	.	TRBD1	CASSPDRGYGYTF	TGTGCCAGTAGTCCTGACAGGGGTTATGGCTACACCTTC
17	TRBV2	TRBJ2-1	once	.	CASSELQGTTARGEQFF	TGTGCCAGCAGTGAACTACAGGGGACTACAGCCCGGGGGGAGCAGTTCTTC
13	TRBV7-9	TRBJ2-7	.	TRBD1	CASSITGGYEQYF	TGTGCCAGCAGCATAACAGGGGGTTACGAGCAGTACTTC
16	TRBV11-2	TRBJ2-4	.	TRBD2	CASSARAGLAKNIQYF	TGTGCCAGCAGCGCCCGAGCGGGACTAGCCAAAAACATTCAGTACTTC
16	TRBV2	TRBJ2-6	.	TRBD1	CARAGTGGSGANVLTF	TGTGCCAGAGCCGGGACAGGGGGCTCTGGGGCCAACGTCCTGACTTTC
13	TRBV5-1	TRBJ2-1	.	.	CASSLRGRNEQFF	TGCGCCAGCAGCTTGAGGGGTCGCAATGAGCAGTTCTTC
16	TRBV27	TRBJ2-1	.	TRBD1	CASSSWAGTGWNEQFF	TGTGCCAGCAGTTCCTGGGCCGGGACAGGGTGGAATGAGCAGTTCTTC
14	TRBV4-1	TRBJ2-5	.	.	CASSHTDTRETQYF	TGCGCCAGCAGCCATACGGACACCCGAGAGACCCAGTACTTC
17	TRBV5-8	TRBJ2-3	.	.	CASSLAGPNLRTDTQYF	TGTGCCAGCAGCTTGGCAGGACCCAATCTGCGTACAGATACGCAGTATTTT
13	TRBV25-1	TRBJ2-7	.	.	CASTEGVVGEQYF	TGTGCCAGCACCGAGGGTGTTGTTGGGGAGCAGTACTTC
18	TRBV5-4	TRBJ2-1	.	TRBD2	CASSTEYRLAGGSAQQFF	TGTGCCAGCAGCACAGAGTACCGACTAGCGGGAGGGTCCGCCCAGCAGTTCTTC
15	TRBV7-7	TRBJ2-2	.	.	CASSLGADNTGELFF	TGTGCTAGCAGCTTAGGAGCGGACAACACCGGGGAGCTGTTTTTT
13	TRBV7-6	TRBJ2-7	.	.	CASSLADSGEQYF	TGTGCCAGCAGCTTAGCCGATAGCGGCGAGCAGTACTTC
14	TRBV11-2	TRBJ2-7	.	.	CASSLDGTTYEQYF	TGTGCCAGCAGCTTAGATGGGACCACCTACGAGCAGTACTTC
13	TRBV7-2	TRBJ2-7	once	TRBD2	CASSTSGSYEQYF	TGTGCCAGCAGCACTAGCGGGAGCTACGAGCAGTACTTC